The 31 T cell receptor beta chains listed next were all sequenced from one sample in a study of regulatory T cells in long-lasting Graves disease (dated by TCRdb to the early 2020s). Explained via the paper, the time point label denotes: newly diagnosed GD, antithyroid drugs for less than 3 months. For both TCR sequencing and RNA sequencing, RNA was extracted from PBMCs in TRIzol. Receptor libraries were prepared by multiplex PCR. Sequencing relied on an Illumina HiSeq 4000. To build TCR beta libraries, CDR3 regions were amplified by Arm-PCR using iRepertoire HTBI primers. The public reads were quality trimmed at Q25 with fastp and then assembled into clones with MiXCR by TCRdb, keeping productive beta chains. CDR3 protein sequences are deduplicated, and each keeps its most common genes and DNA. The sample table lists just over 600,000 distinct CDR3 sequences, 16% of them with a count of one. 18% of the sample belongs to the ten largest clones.

These data also featured in a second study, about T cells in Graves' hyperthyroidism and ophthalmopathy.

Sequencing used peripheral blood mononuclear cells (PBMCs), obtained at new diagnosis, from a patient treated with antithyroid drugs. All receptors derive from a woman in her twenties or thirties with Graves disease. Donor details come from another sample of the same person, matched by shared clones.

This clonotype appeared a few times. V gene TRBV29-1 combines with J gene TRBJ2-1; D might be TRBD2 (6 bases). Germline V CDR1 and CDR2: SQVTM, ANQGSEA. CDR3 length: 15 amino acids. Trimming took off 4 bases at V and 0 bases at J, with 13 bases between the two ends. CDR3 in DNA: TGCAGCGTTGTCCCGGCGGGAAGCTCCTACAATGAGCAGTTCTTC. Translation gives CSVVPAGSSYNEQFF.

This clonotype has more than one count but fewer than ten. The chain is built from TRBV6-1 and TRBJ2-2; D gene unclear. Trimming shortened V by 5 bases and J by 5 bases, and 15 bases separated the two germline ends. Germline CDR1 MNHNS, CDR2 SASEGT. The CDR3 is made up of 15 amino acids. The CDR3 coding sequence is TGTGCCAGCAGTCAAGGGAACGAAGTAACCGGGGAGCTGTTTTTT. It yields the protein CASSQGNEVTGELFF.

There are a few counts of this clonotype. Compared with germline, one end of the junction differs, possibly owing to a read error. V and J are TRBV5-1 and TRBJ2-1, with 9 bases fitting TRBD1. In germline, CDR1 is SGHRS, CDR2 YFSETQ. The CDR3 is made up of 15 amino acids. Here the CDR3 reads CASRTGGSSYDEQFF. The CDR3 DNA follows: TGCGCCAGCAGGACAGGGGGAAGCTCCTACGATGAGCAGTTCTTC.

The V call is TRBV5-5, the J call TRBJ2-5; no firm D call. CDR1 and CDR2 from the germline V gene are SGHKS and YYEKEE (reference sequence). CDR3 length: 13 residues. V was trimmed by 4 bases and J by 3 bases, leaving 10 bases between them. The CDR3 loop reads CASSRGPEETQYF. The CDR3 DNA sequence: TGTGCCAGCAGCCGCGGACCCGAAGAGACCCAGTACTTC.

This rearrangement joins TRBV29-1 to TRBJ2-1, with D possibly being TRBD2 (6 bases). This CDR3 region has 14 residues. Germline V gives CDR1 SQVTM, CDR2 ANQGSEA. Trimming pared 3 bases from V and 7 bases from J, leaving 16 bases between. This chain's CDR3 is CSVDASVVFNEQFF. As DNA, the CDR3 is TGCAGCGTTGATGCTAGCGTAGTATTTAATGAGCAGTTCTTC.

This clonotype was found once. A much larger clone differs by one base, so this may be a read error. The chain carries TRBV28 and TRBJ2-1; 10 nucleotides line up with TRBD1. Trimming at V came to 6 bases and at J to 7 bases, leaving 9 bases not matched to a gene. Looked up from germline, CDR1 is MDHEN and CDR2 is SYDVKM. The CDR3 runs 15 residues. This chain's CDR3 is CASRSPDRGLNEQFF. CDR3 DNA sequence: TGTGCCAGCAGGTCGCCGGACAGGGGGTTGAATGAGCAGTTCTTC.

The V gene is TRBV18, the J gene TRBJ2-1; D assignment may be TRBD1 or TRBD2 (5 bases each). V was pared by 4 bases and J by 7 bases, with 17 bases between. The CDR3 is 15 residues long. CDR1 and CDR2 (germline): KGHSH, LQKENI. The CDR3 reads CASSQGRGRTNEQFF. In DNA, the CDR3 is TGTGCCAGCTCACAGGGGAGAGGAAGGACGAATGAGCAGTTCTTC.

At least ten counts were recorded for this clonotype. This rearrangement joins TRBV7-8 to TRBJ1-1, with D maybe TRBD1 (6 bases). The V gene lost 5 bases and the J gene lost 5 bases, with 15 bases spanning the gap. This CDR3 spans 14 amino acids. Germline assignment: CDR1 SGHVS and CDR2 FQNEAQ. CDR3: CASSHRQDRTEAFF. CDR3 sequence (DNA): TGTGCCAGCAGCCACCGACAGGATCGGACTGAAGCTTTCTTT. The whole variable domain, remainder taken from reference TRBV7-8 and TRBJ1-1, is GAGVSQSPRYKVAKRGQDVALRCDPISGHVSLFWYQQALGQGPEFLTYFQNEAQLDKSGLPSDRFFAERPEGSVSTLKIQRTQQEDSAVYLCASSHRQDRTEAFFGQGTRLTVV.

The gene calls are TRBV28 and TRBJ1-6, with no clear D. The CDR3 covers 11 residues. The V end lost 5 bases, the J end lost 15 bases, and 11 bases lay between the germline ends. Per germline, CDR1 MDHEN and CDR2 SYDVKM. In nucleotides, the CDR3 is TGTGCCAGCAGTAACGGTCTCTTCCTCCACTTT. Translating it yields CASSNGLFLHF.

This clonotype appeared a few times. CDR3 DNA sequence: TGTGCCAGCAGTTTATCGTATCAGGGTTCGGGGACTGAAGCTTTCTTT. Translation gives CASSLSYQGSGTEAFF. J is TRBJ1-1 and V is TRBV27; D is possibly TRBD1 (5 bases). Germline V gene data show CDR1 as MNHEY and CDR2 as SMNVEV (reference sequence). This CDR3 spans 16 amino acids. V was pared by 0 bases and J by 5 bases, with 16 bases between.

This clonotype occurred many times. The chain carries TRBV6-5 and TRBJ2-7; 8 positions agree with TRBD2. Trimming took 2 bases from V and 3 from J; bases not matched to a gene: 6. The CDR3 is made up of 15 amino acids. Germline CDR1 MNHEY, CDR2 SVGAGI. CDR3 residues: CASSYLSGSHYEQYF. The CDR3 DNA reads as TGTGCCAGCAGTTACCTCAGCGGGAGTCACTACGAGCAGTACTTC.

Many counts were recorded for this clonotype. The rearrangement joins TRBV11-2 to TRBJ2-3; the match to TRBD1 covers 8 bases. CDR1 SGHAT and CDR2 FQNNGV come from the germline V gene. The CDR3 is 18 residues long. Trimming at V came to 6 bases and at J to 0 bases, leaving 14 bases not matched to a gene. CDR3 amino acids: CASRPNIYRDRSTDTQYF. In DNA form, the CDR3 reads TGTGCCAGCAGGCCCAATATATATCGGGACAGGAGCACAGATACGCAGTATTTT.

This clonotype was counted at least ten times. The V and J genes are TRBV2 and TRBJ1-3; D unclear. With 1 base removed from V and 6 bases from J, the gap between germline ends came to 1 base. The germline gives CDR1 SNHLY, CDR2 FYNNEI. The CDR3 spans 11 residues. CDR3 coding DNA: TGTGCCAGCAGTGAAGTAAACACCATATATTTT. This gives the protein CASSEVNTIYF.

This clonotype was counted between two and nine times. The junction and the germline gene differ at one end; a read error may be behind it. This chain uses TRBV15 with TRBJ2-1; TRBD2 matches at 11 bases. The CDR3 runs 16 residues. Germline CDR1 reads LNHNV; CDR2 reads YYDKDF (reference sequence). CDR3 residues: CATSGRAGLADNERFF. CDR3 in DNA: TGTGCCACCAGCGGAAGAGCGGGACTAGCGGACAATGAGCGGTTCTTC.

This clonotype has more than one count but fewer than ten. J is TRBJ1-2 and V is TRBV27, with 7 nucleotides matching TRBD1. The CDR3 spans 16 residues. Germline CDR1 MNHEY, CDR2 SMNVEV (reference sequence). After removal of 4 bases from V and 0 bases from J, the junction contained 8 bases not matched to a gene. CDR3 in DNA: TGTGCCAGCAGTTCCCTCGGGACAGATACTAACTATGGCTACACCTTC. This encodes CASSSLGTDTNYGYTF.

This clonotype was observed many times. The rearrangement links TRBV25-1 to TRBJ1-1; D is unclear. CDR1 and CDR2 from the germline V gene are MGHDK and SYGVNS. The CDR3 consists of 13 residues. Trimming shortened V by 6 bases and J by 1 base, and 9 bases separated the two germline ends. The CDR3 DNA reads as TGTGCCAGCAGAGGGTACGGGAACACTGAAGCTTTCTTT. The encoded protein is CASRGYGNTEAFF.

This clonotype has ten or more counts. The CDR3 is CASSPPGPETQYF. In nucleotides, the CDR3 is TGTGCCAGCAGCCCCCCGGGCCCCGAGACCCAGTACTTC. The rearrangement uses TRBV7-2 and TRBJ2-5; D is uncertain. The CDR3 has 13 amino acids. Germline-derived CDR1 and CDR2 are SGHTA and FQGNSA. Trimming removed 5 bases from V and 5 bases from J, with 12 bases in between.

Ten or more counts support this clonotype. CDR3 DNA sequence: TGCAGTGCTACCTCGAGGGGCACTGAAGCTTTCTTT. Translated, it gives CSATSRGTEAFF. The chain uses TRBV20-1 and TRBJ1-1; D perhaps matches TRBD1 (5 bases). Germline loops: CDR1 DFQATT, CDR2 SNEGSKA (reference sequence). This CDR3 contains 12 residues. The V end lost 4 bases, the J end lost 4 bases, and 10 bases lay between the germline ends.

This clonotype was counted at least ten times. This chain connects TRBV2 to TRBJ1-6; D is unresolved. CDR1 is SNHLY and CDR2 is FYNNEI in the germline V gene. V was pared by 7 bases and J by 2 bases, with 9 bases between. This CDR3 has 14 residues. The DNA for the CDR3 is TGTGCCAGCATACGTAATCCCTATAATTCACCCCTCCACTTT. Translated: CASIRNPYNSPLHF.

This clonotype was recorded at least ten times. This chain connects TRBV2 to TRBJ1-2; D is ambiguous. With 1 base removed from V and 8 bases from J, the gap between germline ends came to 11 bases. Germline V CDR1 and CDR2: SNHLY, FYNNEI. CDR3 length equals 13 residues. The CDR3 loop reads CASSEEGHRGYTF. The DNA of the CDR3 is TGTGCCAGCAGTGAAGAAGGTCACCGGGGCTACACCTTC.

The rearrangement links TRBV3-1 to TRBJ2-7; TRBD1 matches at 7 bases. V was pared by 8 bases and J by 1 base, with 5 bases of the junction left unmatched. Germline CDR1 and CDR2: LGHDT and YNNKEL (reference sequence). The CDR3 length is 13 residues. Here the CDR3 reads CASEDRLSYEQYF. Here the CDR3 DNA reads TGTGCCAGCGAGGACAGGTTGTCCTACGAGCAGTACTTC.

At least ten counts were recorded for this clonotype. This rearrangement joins TRBV6-5 to TRBJ1-5, with D hard to call. The germline CDR1 and CDR2 sequences are MNHEY and SVGAGI. The CDR3 loop spans 13 amino acids. V lost 2 bases to trimming and J lost 3 bases, with 5 bases between them. The CDR3: CASSYSHNQPQHF. Here the CDR3 DNA reads TGTGCCAGCAGTTACAGTCACAATCAGCCCCAGCATTTT.

The chain is built from TRBV18 and TRBJ2-3; possible D gene TRBD1, 5 bases. Germline values: CDR1 KGHSH, CDR2 LQKENI. V gave up 0 bases and J gave up 0 bases, with 16 bases separating them. The CDR3 totals 18 residues. The CDR3 spells CASSPPGAHTTSTDTQYF. The CDR3 DNA reads as TGTGCCAGCTCACCACCAGGGGCGCACACTACTAGCACAGATACGCAGTATTTT. The variable domain in full, completed from reference TRBV18 and TRBJ2-3, reads NAGVMQNPRHLVRRRGQEARLRCSPMKGHSHVYWYRQLPEEGLKFMVYLQKENIIDESGMPKERFSAEFPKEGPSILRIQQVVRGDSAAYFCASSPPGAHTTSTDTQYFGPGTRLTVL.

This clonotype was counted between two and nine times. V and J are TRBV5-8 and TRBJ1-1; D perhaps matches TRBD1 (6 bases). This CDR3 region has 16 residues. Germline-derived CDR1 and CDR2 are SGHTS and YDEGEE. Deletions cut 2 bases from V and 11 bases from J, with 25 bases between. The CDR3 region has the DNA TGTGCCAGCAGCTTCAGGGCGGGGGCAACTACCCTGGGGGCTTTCTTT. It codes for CASSFRAGATTLGAFF.

V usage is TRBV5-6 and J usage is TRBJ2-3; D gene uncertain. This CDR3 spans 16 amino acids. V was shortened by 4 bases and J by 1 base, with 16 bases between the two germline ends. The V gene's germline CDR1 is SGHDT and CDR2 YYEEEE. As DNA, the CDR3 is TGTGCCAGCAGCCCCACTGTGGCTCCTCGCACAGATACGCAGTATTTT. Translation: CASSPTVAPRTDTQYF.

This clonotype was recorded a few times. This chain uses TRBV5-1 with TRBJ1-6; tentatively, D is TRBD1 (6 bases). Per the germline V gene, CDR1 is SGHRS and CDR2 is YFSETQ. The CDR3 runs to 14 residues. V gave up 3 bases and J gave up 5 bases, with 9 bases separating them. In DNA, the CDR3 is TGCGCCAGCAGCTGGGGACAAGATAATTCACCCCTCCACTTT. It yields the protein CASSWGQDNSPLHF. The full variable domain, with the rest looked up from reference TRBV5-1 and TRBJ1-6, is KAGVTQTPRYLIKTRGQQVTLSCSPISGHRSVSWYQQTPGQGLQFLFEYFSETQRNKGNFPGRFSGRQFSNSRSEMNVSTLELGDSALYLCASSWGQDNSPLHFGNGTRLTVT.

This clonotype was recorded at least ten times. This chain connects TRBV7-2 to TRBJ2-3, with a weak D call TRBD2 (6 bases). The CDR3 runs to 14 residues. Deletions cut 7 bases from V and 6 bases from J, with 17 bases between. CDR1 is SGHTA and CDR2 is FQGNSA in the germline V gene. CDR3: CASTPREPRDTQYF. The CDR3 DNA reads as TGTGCCAGCACGCCCCGGGAGCCCCGGGATACGCAGTATTTT.

This clonotype was detected many times. The rearrangement uses TRBV6-1 and TRBJ1-1; D may be TRBD1 (6 bases). Looked up from germline, CDR1 is MNHNS and CDR2 is SASEGT. CDR3 length: 14 amino acids. V lost 6 bases to trimming and J lost 5 bases, with 16 bases between them. CDR3 coding DNA: TGTGCCAGCAGAGGTACAGGGATTGAGACTGAAGCTTTCTTT. Protein product: CASRGTGIETEAFF.

The chain links TRBV28 to TRBJ2-7; 7 bases agree with TRBD1. The V segment lost 3 bases and the J segment 7 bases; nucleotides outside the gene matches: 12. CDR1 is MDHEN, CDR2 SYDVKM, per germline. The CDR3 has 15 residues. The CDR3 protein is CASSLGTTGLREQYF. In DNA form, the CDR3 reads TGTGCCAGCAGTTTGGGTACGACAGGGCTACGGGAGCAGTACTTC.

The chain recombines TRBV6-1 with TRBJ2-3; possibly TRBD2 for D (5 bases). Germline V CDR1 and CDR2: MNHNS, SASEGT. V was trimmed by 4 bases and J by 1 base, leaving 9 bases between them. CDR3 size: 14 residues. The DNA for the CDR3 is TGTGCCAGCAGTGGGATCGGGGGCACAGATACGCAGTATTTT. Translated: CASSGIGGTDTQYF.

This clonotype occurred many times. The chain links TRBV20-1 to TRBJ2-7, with D perhaps TRBD1 (6 bases). The CDR3 sequence is 12 residues long. Trimming cost V 4 bases and J 2 bases, with 9 bases left between them. Germline lookup yields CDR1 DFQATT and CDR2 SNEGSKA (reference sequence). The CDR3 loop reads CSAMGAAYEQYF. CDR3 nucleotides: TGCAGTGCTATGGGGGCGGCCTACGAGCAGTACTTC.